The 27 T cell receptor beta chains presented below share a single source sample, sequenced in a study of response to subunit inactivated influenza vaccine. MiXCR, applied by TCRdb to the RT-PCR reads, yields one record per CDR3 protein. This repertoire shows hundreds of thousands of distinct CDR3 sequences, approximately 14% found once; its top ten account for around 10%. Sequences were derived from PBMCs from blood, sampled 11 to 12 days after vaccination. These receptor sequences come from a man between 45 and 60 years old who received an inactivated influenza vaccine.

This clonotype has just a few counts. The chain couples TRBV7-2 to TRBJ1-6; the D gene is possibly TRBD1 (5 bases). Germline V gives CDR1 SGHTA, CDR2 FQGNSA. The CDR3 totals 15 residues. V lost 5 bases to trimming and J lost 3 bases, with 11 bases between them. The CDR3 sequence: CASSGGSNYNSPLHF. For the CDR3, the DNA is TGTGCCAGCAGCGGGGGTTCAAACTATAATTCACCCCTCCACTTT.

In its sample, this clonotype was seen a few times. The V gene is TRBV6-2 or TRBV6-3, the J gene TRBJ1-5, with 10 bases aligning to TRBD1. V lost 1 base, J lost 0 bases, and 12 bases stayed unmatched. Germline CDR1 is MNHEY and CDR2 is SVGEGT. CDR3 size: 20 residues. DNA of the CDR3: TGTGCCAGCAGTTACTGGGCCGGGACAGGGGCGGCTTATAGCAATCAGCCCCAGCATTTT. Its protein product is CASSYWAGTGAAYSNQPQHF.

The CDR3 DNA sequence: TGTGCCAGCAGTTTACTAGCTGGCATTCAGTACTTC. Its translation is CASSLLAGIQYF. The chain has TRBV12-3 or TRBV12-4 and TRBJ2-4, with D maybe TRBD2 (5 bases). V was clipped by 2 bases and J by 9 bases, with 8 bases between them. The CDR3 consists of 12 residues.

The chain links TRBV23-1 to TRBJ1-6; D might be TRBD1 (6 bases). TRBV23-1 is filed as an ORF, its function uncertain. The CDR3 has 16 amino acids. V was cut by 0 bases and J by 5 bases, with 11 bases left in between. CDR3 nucleotide sequence: TGCGCCAGCAGTCAATCATTGGGGGCGAATAATTCACCCCTCCACTTT. This encodes CASSQSLGANNSPLHF.

This clonotype was seen a handful of times. V and J are TRBV5-1 and TRBJ2-1, with 13 bases aligning to TRBD2. V shed 4 bases and J 1 base; nucleotides not matched to a gene: 5. CDR3 length: 17 residues. CDR1 is SGHRS and CDR2 is YFSETQ in the germline V gene. The CDR3 protein is CASSGTSGGGSYNEQFF. The DNA for the CDR3 is TGCGCCAGCAGCGGAACTAGCGGGGGGGGTTCCTACAATGAGCAGTTCTTC.

This clonotype was counted a few times. The rearrangement uses TRBV6-1 and TRBJ2-7, with TRBD2 as a possible D gene (6 bases). The CDR3 is 15 amino acids. From germline, CDR1 is MNHNS and CDR2 SASEGT. Trimming shortened V by 6 bases and J by 3 bases, and 18 bases separated the two germline ends. DNA of the CDR3: TGTGCCAGCAGACAAGCTACTAGCTTTCGCTACGAGCAGTACTTC. It yields the protein CASRQATSFRYEQYF.

The V and J genes are TRBV2 and TRBJ2-7, with TRBD2 as a possible D gene (5 bases). CDR3 length: 14 residues. V was pared by 6 bases and J by 3 bases, with 15 bases between. The V gene's germline CDR1 is SNHLY and CDR2 FYNNEI. CDR3 region: CASSDLGRSYEQYF. CDR3 nucleotides: TGTGCCAGCAGCGATCTTGGGAGAAGCTACGAGCAGTACTTC. Full variable domain (outside the CDR3, taken from reference TRBV2 and TRBJ2-7): EPEVTQTPSHQVTQMGQEVILRCVPISNHLYFYWYRQILGQKVEFLVSFYNNEISEKSEIFDDQFSVERPDGSNFTLKIRSTKLEDSAMYFCASSDLGRSYEQYFGPGTRLTVT.

The rearrangement links TRBV7-9 to TRBJ2-5, with 9 bases lining up with TRBD2. The CDR3 is 16 amino acids. J gave up 1 base and V 5 bases, and 8 bases lay outside the gene matches. Germline CDR1 and CDR2: SEHNR and FQNEAQ (reference sequence). In DNA form, the CDR3 reads TGTGCCAGCAGCCGAGGGGAGCGGGGGGCCCAAGAGACCCAGTACTTC. Translated: CASSRGERGAQETQYF.

This clonotype was picked up a small number of times. The rearrangement uses TRBV5-1 and TRBJ2-3; TRBD2 matches 8 bases. Germline V CDR1 and CDR2: SGHRS, YFSETQ. V lost 8 bases and J lost 9; bases outside the gene matches: 8. The CDR3 contains 12 residues. The CDR3 reads CASSSGIETQYF. The CDR3 DNA sequence: TGCGCCAGTAGTAGCGGGATTGAGACGCAGTATTTT.

This sequence joins TRBV18 and TRBJ2-1; weak D call: TRBD1 (5 bases). The germline CDR1 and CDR2 sequences are KGHSH and LQKENI. Trimming took 0 bases from V and 3 from J, leaving 12 bases between them. The CDR3 has 16 amino acids. CDR3 nucleotides: TGTGCCAGCTCACCACCGCCACAGGTGAGCTACAATGAGCAGTTCTTC. Translated, it gives CASSPPPQVSYNEQFF.

There are many counts of this clonotype. V is TRBV7-2 and J is TRBJ2-1; a weak D match, TRBD1 (5 bases). This CDR3 comprises 15 residues. Germline CDR1 reads SGHTA; CDR2 reads FQGNSA. The V end was cut by 0 bases, the J end by 6 bases, with 12 bases between. The CDR3 here is CASSLADIGPNEQFF. CDR3 sequence (DNA): TGTGCCAGCAGCTTAGCGGACATAGGGCCCAATGAGCAGTTCTTC.

In its sample, this clonotype was seen a few times. The chain joins TRBV30 to TRBJ2-2, with 8 bases aligning to TRBD2. This CDR3 is built from 14 residues. Unmatched junction bases numbered 4, after V lost 2 bases and J lost 5 bases. Germline CDR1 is GTSNPN and CDR2 is SVGIG (reference sequence). The CDR3 spells CAWSRGGFTGELFF. Written as DNA, the CDR3 is TGTGCCTGGAGTCGCGGGGGGTTTACCGGGGAGCTGTTTTTT.

This clonotype has more than one count but fewer than ten. The V call is TRBV12-3 or TRBV12-4, the J call TRBJ2-2, with D possibly being TRBD1 (6 bases). This CDR3 has 15 amino acids. Between the trimmed V and J ends, which lost 5 bases and 5 bases, there was a span of 15 bases. CDR3 nucleotides: TGTGCCAGCAGTCCGCCGTTGGGGGCTACCGGGGAGCTGTTTTTT. This codes for CASSPPLGATGELFF.

The chain couples TRBV12-3 or TRBV12-4 to TRBJ2-3; no clear D. The CDR3 spans 12 residues. V was cut by 7 bases and J by 1 base, with 6 bases left in between. The CDR3 DNA reads TGTGCCAGCAAGAGTGGCACAGATACGCAGTATTTT. It is translated as CASKSGTDTQYF.

The chain carries TRBV7-2 and TRBJ2-3; D is possibly TRBD2 (5 bases). Germline assignment: CDR1 SGHTA and CDR2 FQGNSA. The CDR3 totals 14 residues. Trimming left V 1 base short and J 3 bases short, with 8 bases between. CDR3 DNA: TGTGCCAGCAGCTTAGATCCGGGAACAGATACGCAGTATTTT. It specifies CASSLDPGTDTQYF.

The genes are TRBV6-2 or TRBV6-3 and TRBJ1-6, with TRBD1 matching 8 bases. V was pared by 7 bases and J by 6 bases, with 2 bases of the junction left unmatched. The CDR3 runs 13 residues. Germline-derived CDR1 and CDR2 are MNHEY and SVGEGT. CDR3: CASNDRGNSPLHF. For the CDR3, the DNA is TGTGCCAGCAACGACAGGGGTAATTCACCCCTCCACTTT.

This clonotype was counted only a few times. The rearrangement joins TRBV29-1 to TRBJ2-2, with D possibly TRBD1 on 5 matching bases. Trimming left V 4 bases short and J 4 bases short, with 10 bases between. CDR1 is SQVTM, CDR2 ANQGSEA, per germline. The CDR3 spans 13 residues. CDR3 residues: CSVGRQTTGELFF. CDR3 bases: TGCAGCGTTGGGAGACAGACCACCGGGGAGCTGTTTTTT.

CDR3 sequence (DNA): TGTGCCAGCAGCTTAGATGGCGGGAGGGGCTACGAGCAGTACTTC. Translation gives CASSLDGGRGYEQYF. This rearrangement joins TRBV7-8 to TRBJ2-7; TRBD2 aligns across 9 bases. After removal of 1 base from V and 3 bases from J, the junction contained 4 bases not matched to a gene. The CDR3 length is 15 residues. Germline values: CDR1 SGHVS, CDR2 FQNEAQ.

The chain employs TRBV30 and TRBJ2-7, with D perhaps matching TRBD1 or TRBD2 (5 bases each). CDR1 and CDR2 from the germline V gene are GTSNPN and SVGIG (reference sequence). This CDR3 is built from 15 residues. The V end was cut by 5 bases, the J end by 0 bases, with 17 bases between. For the CDR3, the DNA is TGTGCCTGGGGGACGGACATTTTCCCCTCCTACGAGCAGTACTTC. Protein product: CAWGTDIFPSYEQYF.

This clonotype was found a few times. CDR3 sequence (DNA): TGCGCCAGCAGCCCCCAGGGGATTGGGGAGACCCAGTACTTC. This encodes CASSPQGIGETQYF. The V and J genes are TRBV5-1 and TRBJ2-5; D is perhaps TRBD1 (6 bases). This CDR3 has 14 amino acids. Germline V gives CDR1 SGHRS, CDR2 YFSETQ. V shed 4 bases and J shed 5 bases, with 15 bases lying between them.

As DNA, the CDR3 is TGCAGTGCTTCGGTTAGCTACGAGCAGTACTTC. As protein: CSASVSYEQYF. The rearrangement uses TRBV20-1 and TRBJ2-7; no reliable D call. CDR3 length: 11 amino acids. In germline, CDR1 is DFQATT, CDR2 SNEGSKA (reference sequence). Deletions cut 5 bases from V and 3 bases from J, with 8 bases between.

This clonotype has a handful of counts. CDR3 region: CASSQVMTSGSGELFF. Here the CDR3 DNA reads TGTGCCAGCAGCCAAGTCATGACTAGCGGGAGTGGGGAGCTGTTTTTT. The chain carries TRBV14 and TRBJ2-2; 12 bases are a match to TRBD2. With V trimmed by 1 base and J by 8 bases, 5 bases remained unmatched. This CDR3 contains 16 residues. CDR1 and CDR2 from the germline V gene are SGHDN and FVKESK.

This clonotype was detected a few times. V gene TRBV3-1 combines with J gene TRBJ2-3; 10 bases match TRBD2. CDR3 size: 19 residues. V dropped 4 bases and J dropped 2; count of bases not matched to a gene: 15. Germline-derived CDR1 and CDR2 are LGHDT and YNNKEL (reference sequence). CDR3 bases: TGTGCCAGCAGCCCCTTTGCCCCTAGCGGGGGCGCCCCCACAGATACGCAGTATTTT. Translating gives CASSPFAPSGGAPTDTQYF.

This clonotype was counted ten times or more. This sequence joins TRBV11-2 and TRBJ2-2; D tentatively fits TRBD1 or TRBD2 (5 bases each). The CDR3 is made up of 18 amino acids. V lost 0 bases and J 0 bases, leaving 14 bases between the germline ends. CDR1 SGHAT and CDR2 FQNNGV come from the germline V gene. Written as DNA, the CDR3 is TGTGCCAGCAGCTTAGAACAAACCGGGACGCCGAACACCGGGGAGCTGTTTTTT. Protein sequence: CASSLEQTGTPNTGELFF.

The chain combines TRBV7-2 with TRBJ2-2, with 10 positions matching TRBD2. Per the germline V gene, CDR1 is SGHTA and CDR2 is FQGNSA. The CDR3 spans 14 residues. V shed 5 bases, J shed 7 bases, and the junction held 4 bases outside the gene matches. The CDR3 sequence: CASSQGLASGELFF. The CDR3 DNA reads TGTGCCAGCAGCCAGGGACTAGCGAGCGGGGAGCTGTTTTTT.

The chain combines TRBV20-1 with TRBJ2-2; the match to TRBD2 covers 8 bases. The CDR3 spans 14 residues. Per germline, CDR1 DFQATT and CDR2 SNEGSKA (reference sequence). J was trimmed by 5 bases and V by 6 bases; bases with no gene match: 8. The CDR3 nucleotides read TGCAGTGCCGCGCCGGGGGGGGCAACCGGGGAGCTGTTTTTT. Translation: CSAAPGGATGELFF.

The rearrangement joins TRBV29-1 to TRBJ2-4; D possibly matches TRBD1 or TRBD2 (5 bases each). Looked up from germline, CDR1 is SQVTM and CDR2 is ANQGSEA. V lost 3 bases and J lost 6, with 12 bases in between. The CDR3 contains 13 residues. This CDR3 reads CSVEGRTRNIQYF. DNA of the CDR3: TGCAGCGTTGAGGGACGGACAAGAAACATTCAGTACTTC.